This T cell receptor beta chain was profiled in a study of post-analysis software for immune sequencing data. Overall study context: Clinical courses comprised relapsing-remitting, secondary progressive and progressive-relapsing multiple sclerosis. General study findings and limits: Normalized Chao1 diversity was significantly reduced in patients versus controls. TRBV5-6, TRBV5-1 and TRBV20-1 were among four to six TRBV segments more frequent in patients than controls.

This clonotype was detected ten times or more. The antigen is not known. The TCR beta cDNA libraries contained unique molecular identifiers. A population of about 0.95 to 10 million T cells gave rise to a few hundred thousand cDNA molecules. One entry per CDR3 protein results from TCRdb running MiXCR on the PCR reads. The table has roughly 200,000 distinct CDR3 sequences, over 25% seen once. Trimming took 1 base from V and 3 from J; bases not matched to a gene: 7. Germline lookup yields CDR1 SGHVS and CDR2 FQNEAQ. The CDR3 length is 17 residues. The origin of this receptor is a girl aged 2 to 17 with multiple sclerosis. Material for sequencing was blood. The V call is TRBV7-8, the J call TRBJ2-1, with 9 positions matching TRBD2. The CDR3 loop reads CASSLEGSGGRYNEQFF. The CDR3, as DNA: TGTGCCAGCAGCTTAGAAGGGAGCGGGGGGCGCTACAATGAGCAGTTCTTC.